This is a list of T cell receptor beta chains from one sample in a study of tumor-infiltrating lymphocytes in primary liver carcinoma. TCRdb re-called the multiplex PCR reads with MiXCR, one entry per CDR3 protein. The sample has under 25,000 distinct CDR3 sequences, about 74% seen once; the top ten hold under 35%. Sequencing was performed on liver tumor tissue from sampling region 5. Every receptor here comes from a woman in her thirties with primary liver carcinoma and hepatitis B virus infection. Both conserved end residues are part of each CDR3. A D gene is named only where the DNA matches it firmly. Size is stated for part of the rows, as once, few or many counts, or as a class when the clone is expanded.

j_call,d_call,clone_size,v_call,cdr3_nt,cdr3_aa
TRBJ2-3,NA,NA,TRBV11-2,TGTGCCGGCAGCCGGACGCGACATGGAAGGGGAGATGCCCAGTATTTT,CAGSRTRHGRGDAQYF
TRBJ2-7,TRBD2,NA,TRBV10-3,TGTGCCATCAGAGAGTCTAGCGGGGGCTCTACCAAGCAGTACTTC,CAIRESSGGSTKQYF
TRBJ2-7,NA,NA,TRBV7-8,TGTGCCAGCAACTCCTTGGACAGCTCGAGGTACTACGAGCTGTACTTC,CASNSLDSSRYYELYF
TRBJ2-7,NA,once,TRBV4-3,TGCGCCAGTAGTCAAGCTGTGAGGGGGGGTCACATTAGCTACGAGCAGTACTTC,CASSQAVRGGHISYEQYF
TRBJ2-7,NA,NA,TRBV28,TGTTGTTCGGGAAGAAACTACGAACAGTACTTC,CCSGRNYEQYF
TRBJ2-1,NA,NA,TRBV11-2,TGTGCCAGCAGCTTATTGGAGAGAGCTAACAATGAGCAGTTGTTC,CASSLLERANNEQLF
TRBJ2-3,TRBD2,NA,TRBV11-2,TGTGCCAGCAACTTAAGCGGGAGAGGTACGGATACGCAGTATTTT,CASNLSGRGTDTQYF
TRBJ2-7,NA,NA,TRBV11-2,TGTGCCAGCAGCTCCTACAAGTGCGAGCAGTACTTT,CASSSYKCEQYF
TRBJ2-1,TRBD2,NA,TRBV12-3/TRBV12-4,TGTGCCAGCAGTCTCGAAGTCGAGCGGGAGGGCCTCGGGGAGCAGTTCTTC,CASSLEVEREGLGEQFF
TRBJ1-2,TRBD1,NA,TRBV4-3,TGCGCCAGCACCCAAGGCGAAGGAGGGGGCAGGACCGCTTCTAACTATGGCTACACCTTC,CASTQGEGGGRTASNYGYTF
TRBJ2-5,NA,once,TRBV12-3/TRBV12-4,TGTGCCAGCAGTTACCCGGACTCCCTTGAGACCCAGAACTTC,CASSYPDSLETQNF
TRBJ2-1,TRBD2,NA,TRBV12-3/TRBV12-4,TGTGCCAGCAGTTTCGATGTCGGTCGGGAGGGCCTCGGGGAGCAGTTCTTC,CASSFDVGREGLGEQFF
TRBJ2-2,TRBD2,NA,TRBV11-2,TGTGCCAGCAGCTCGACGCGTAGCGGGAGGTCCTGTGAGCTGTTTTTT,CASSSTRSGRSCELFF
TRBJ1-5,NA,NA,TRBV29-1,TGCAGCGCTGCAACCGACCTCCATCAGCCCCAACATTTT,CSAATDLHQPQHF
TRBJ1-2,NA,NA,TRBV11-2,TGTGCCGGCTGCTTAAGGGAAGCTAACTACGGCTACACCTTC,CAGCLREANYGYTF
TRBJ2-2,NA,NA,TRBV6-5,TGTGCGAGCAGTCCGCGAACACGGTTCACCGGGGAGCTGTTTTTT,CASSPRTRFTGELFF
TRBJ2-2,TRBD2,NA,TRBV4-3,TGCGCCAGCAGCGTAGTAGCGGGAGGGCCCCGTTCGAACACCGGGGAGTTGTTCTTT,CASSVVAGGPRSNTGELFF
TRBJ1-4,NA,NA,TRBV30,TGTGCCTGGAGAGTACCTGGGGGAGAAAAACTGTTTTTT,CAWRVPGGEKLFF
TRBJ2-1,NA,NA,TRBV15,TGTGCCACCAGAAGGGATAACAGGAGCTCCTACAATGAGCAGTTCTTC,CATRRDNRSSYNEQFF
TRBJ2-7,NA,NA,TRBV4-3,TGCGCCAGCAGCCAAGCTGTGACGGGGGGCCACATTGGCTACAAGCAGTACTTC,CASSQAVTGGHIGYKQYF
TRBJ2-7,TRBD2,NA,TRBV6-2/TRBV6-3,TGTGCCAGCAGTCAATTAGCGGGAGCACTTTACGAACAATACTTC,CASSQLAGALYEQYF
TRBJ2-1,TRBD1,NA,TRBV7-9,TGTGCCAGCAGCGGGTCAGGGGAAGGGGGCTTTCTCAATGAGCAGTTCTTC,CASSGSGEGGFLNEQFF
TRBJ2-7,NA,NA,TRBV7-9,TGTGCCAGCAGCGCGGACACCTTCGTGCAGTACTTC,CASSADTFVQYF
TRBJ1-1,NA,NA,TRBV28,TGTGCCAGCAGTTTTGTCCTTTTCAACACTAAAGCTTTCTTT,CASSFVLFNTKAFF
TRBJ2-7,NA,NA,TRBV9,TGTGCCAGCAGCCCTTCCAGGCTTCCTCGGGGTAGTGAGCAGTACTTC,CASSPSRLPRGSEQYF
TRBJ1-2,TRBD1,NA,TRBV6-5,TGTACCAGCAGTTGTAGCGGACAGGGCAGCGGTTACACCTTC,CTSSCSGQGSGYTF
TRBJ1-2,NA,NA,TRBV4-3,TGTGCTAGCAGCCAAGGCGAAGGAAGGGGCAGGACCGATACTAACTATGGCTACACCTTC,CASSQGEGRGRTDTNYGYTF